The rows below give T cell receptor beta chains drawn from one sample of a study of blood T cell repertoires in COVID-19. TCRdb's copy holds only in-frame clones and misses some; the assay was immunoSEQ multiplex PCR. The sample records 50,000 to 75,000 clones, more than 85% being singletons. Sample: peripheral blood. All receptors derive from a man older than 75 in a cohort sampled during active COVID-19. Each CDR3 is given with its conserved first and last residue. The D gene is left open where the match is weak. A row's size may be missing; if present it is once, few, many or a size class.

clone size	V gene	J gene	D gene	CDR3 protein	CDR3 DNA
.	TRBV9	TRBJ1-4	.	CASSATGTWDEKLFF	TGTGCCAGCAGTGCTACCGGGACTTGGGATGAAAAACTGTTTTTT
.	TRBV9	TRBJ1-2	.	CASSVGQGSYGYTF	TGTGCCAGCAGCGTCGGGCAGGGGTCCTATGGCTACACCTTC
.	TRBV9	TRBJ1-1	.	CASSVGGEGTEAFF	TGTGCCAGCAGCGTAGGAGGGGAGGGCACTGAAGCTTTCTTT
.	TRBV11-2	TRBJ2-3	TRBD2	CASSSSGGVIDTQYF	TGTGCCAGCAGCTCTAGCGGGGGGGTGATAGATACGCAGTATTTT
.	TRBV7-9	TRBJ2-2	.	CASSDNRVPTGELFF	TGTGCCAGCAGCGATAACAGGGTCCCCACCGGGGAGCTGTTTTTT
.	TRBV18	TRBJ2-5	TRBD1	CASSPTGDSETQYF	TGTGCCAGCTCACCGACAGGGGATTCAGAGACCCAGTACTTC
.	TRBV18	TRBJ2-7	.	CASSPPSLYEQYF	TGTGCCAGCTCACCACCGTCCCTCTACGAGCAGTACTTC
.	TRBV3-1/TRBV3-2	TRBJ1-6	TRBD1	CASSNRDRNSPLHF	TGTGCCAGCAGCAACCGGGACAGGAATTCACCCCTCCACTTT
.	TRBV21-1	TRBJ1-5	.	CASSKSAGNRQPQHF	TGTGCCAGCAGCAAGTCGGCAGGGAACCGTCAGCCCCAGCATTTT
.	TRBV18	TRBJ2-2	.	CASSPRQRPGELFF	TGTGCCAGCTCACCACGACAGAGGCCCGGGGAGCTGTTTTTT
.	TRBV12-5	TRBJ1-6	TRBD1	CASGPTGGYSPLHF	TGTGCTAGTGGCCCGACAGGGGGGTACTCACCCCTCCACTTT
few	TRBV2	TRBJ2-1	TRBD2	CASSTGTSGMNNEQFF	TGTGCCAGCAGCACCGGGACTAGCGGGATGAACAATGAGCAGTTCTTC
.	TRBV5-4	TRBJ1-1	TRBD1	CASNQNRDRGSEAFF	TGTGCCAGCAACCAGAATCGGGACAGGGGTTCTGAAGCTTTCTTT
.	TRBV6-5	TRBJ2-7	TRBD1	CASTWDRGGEQYF	TGTGCCAGCACGTGGGACAGGGGTGGGGAGCAGTACTTC
once	TRBV19	TRBJ2-1	TRBD2	CASSISSGTYNEQFF	TGTGCCAGTAGTATATCTAGCGGGACTTACAATGAGCAGTTCTTC
.	TRBV5-5	TRBJ2-7	TRBD2	CASSPKGLAELTYEQYF	TGTGCCAGCAGCCCAAAAGGACTAGCGGAACTAACCTACGAGCAGTACTTC
once	TRBV9	TRBJ2-5	TRBD2	CASSVVGSGGAFGETQYF	TGTGCCAGCAGCGTAGTGGGCAGCGGGGGGGCCTTTGGGGAGACCCAGTACTTC
.	TRBV6-2/TRBV6-3	TRBJ2-4	.	CASSYPEIPDTTTTKNIQYF	TGTGCCAGCAGTTACCCCGAAATTCCGGATACAACGACAACCAAAAACATTCAGTACTTC
.	TRBV24-1	TRBJ1-1	TRBD1	CATSDRGQGKTFF	TGTGCCACCAGTGACCGCGGACAGGGGAAGACTTTCTTT
few	TRBV6-2/TRBV6-3	TRBJ2-7	TRBD2	CASSYSSSSARGLAGVYEQYF	TGTGCCAGCAGTTACTCCAGTTCTTCCGCACGAGGACTAGCGGGGGTTTACGAGCAGTACTTC
.	TRBV7-6	TRBJ1-1	.	CASSLAAQMNTEAFF	TGTGCCAGCAGCTTAGCGGCACAGATGAACACTGAAGCTTTCTTT
.	TRBV11-3	TRBJ1-1	.	CASSLGGSNTEAFF	TGTGCCAGCAGCTTAGGAGGTTCTAACACTGAAGCTTTCTTT
.	TRBV29-1	TRBJ2-6	.	CSVEWGAGANVLTF	TGCAGCGTTGAATGGGGGGCTGGGGCCAACGTCCTGACTTTC
once	TRBV7-3	TRBJ2-1	TRBD2	CASSLRTSGVTEQFF	TGTGCCAGCAGCTTACGGACTAGCGGGGTTACTGAGCAGTTCTTC
few	TRBV5-5	TRBJ1-5	TRBD1	CASSLEGAGRPQHF	TGTGCCAGCAGCTTGGAGGGGGCCGGCAGGCCCCAGCATTTT
once	TRBV4-2	TRBJ2-3	TRBD2	CASSQDSPLAVSTDTQYF	TGTGCCAGCAGCCAAGATTCCCCCCTAGCGGTGAGCACAGATACGCAGTATTTT
many	TRBV2	TRBJ1-2	.	CASSASGAYYGYTF	TGTGCCAGCAGTGCGTCAGGGGCATACTATGGCTACACCTTC
.	TRBV5-6	TRBJ2-3	.	CASSTFTDTQYF	TGTGCCAGCTCTACGTTCACAGATACGCAGTATTTT
.	TRBV6-1	TRBJ2-1	TRBD1	CASSDLNRGNEQFF	TGTGCCAGCAGTGATCTTAACAGGGGAAATGAGCAGTTCTTC
.	TRBV6-2/TRBV6-3	TRBJ2-7	TRBD1	CASSETGFSQYF	TGTGCCAGCAGTGAGACAGGGTTCTCGCAGTACTTC
.	TRBV27	TRBJ1-2	.	CASSLSGYGYTF	TGTGCCAGCAGTTTGTCAGGATATGGCTACACCTTC
.	TRBV15	TRBJ1-2	.	CATSRDIATNYGYTF	TGTGCCACCAGCAGAGATATAGCGACTAACTATGGCTACACCTTC